The 5 T cell receptor beta chains presented below share a single source sample, sequenced in a study of cytomegalovirus exposure and HLA in healthy donors. PCR amplification relied on 60 Vbeta primers (plus 13 Jbeta primers). The method was immunoSEQ multiplex PCR; TCRdb's version includes in-frame clones alone and lacks a portion of them. The data contain more than 110,000 clones, 70% of them singletons. The source material was PBMCs. Receptor source: a woman aged 25 to 39 in good health and CMV-seronegative.

The chain employs TRBV2 and TRBJ2-5, with D unresolved. Germline V gives CDR1 SNHLY, CDR2 FYNNEI. This CDR3 region has 16 residues. Trimming took off 1 base at V and 5 bases at J, with 17 bases between the two ends. The CDR3 here is CASSEEAAGIGETQYF. CDR3 nucleotide sequence: TGTGCCAGCAGTGAAGAGGCAGCCGGTATCGGGGAGACCCAGTACTTC.

The V gene is TRBV10-3, the J gene TRBJ1-5; tentative D call: TRBD1 (5 bases). The CDR3 totals 15 residues. Germline values: CDR1 ENHRY, CDR2 SYGVKD. The germline V and J ends were trimmed by 11 bases and 5 bases, with 22 bases remaining between them. The CDR3 is CAPPQRGREHQPQHF. CDR3 nucleotide sequence: TGTGCCCCTCCCCAGCGGGGGAGGGAGCATCAGCCCCAGCATTTT.

The CDR3 is CASSARANYGYTF. The CDR3 DNA reads as TGTGCCAGTAGTGCCAGGGCCAACTATGGCTACACCTTC. The rearrangement links TRBV19 to TRBJ1-2, with D maybe TRBD1 (5 bases). V shed 5 bases and J shed 2 bases, with 9 bases lying between them. Germline V gene data show CDR1 as LNHDA and CDR2 as SQIVND (reference sequence). The CDR3 contains 13 residues.

The genes are TRBV6-5 and TRBJ2-5; D ambiguous. The germline CDR1 and CDR2 sequences are MNHEY and SVGAGI. This CDR3 contains 11 residues. Trimming took 6 bases from V and 5 from J, leaving 7 bases between them. This chain's CDR3 is CASSSVETQYF. The CDR3, as DNA: TGTGCCAGCAGCTCAGTTGAGACCCAGTACTTC.

This chain links TRBV9 with TRBJ2-3; 8 positions match TRBD2. The CDR3 contains 13 residues. The junction had 4 bases not matched to a gene; V was cut back by 4 bases and J by 6 bases. Germline V lookup: CDR1 SGDLS, CDR2 YYNGEE. The DNA of the CDR3 is TGTGCCAGCAGCTCCCGACTAGCGGATACGCAGTATTTT. Translation gives CASSSRLADTQYF.